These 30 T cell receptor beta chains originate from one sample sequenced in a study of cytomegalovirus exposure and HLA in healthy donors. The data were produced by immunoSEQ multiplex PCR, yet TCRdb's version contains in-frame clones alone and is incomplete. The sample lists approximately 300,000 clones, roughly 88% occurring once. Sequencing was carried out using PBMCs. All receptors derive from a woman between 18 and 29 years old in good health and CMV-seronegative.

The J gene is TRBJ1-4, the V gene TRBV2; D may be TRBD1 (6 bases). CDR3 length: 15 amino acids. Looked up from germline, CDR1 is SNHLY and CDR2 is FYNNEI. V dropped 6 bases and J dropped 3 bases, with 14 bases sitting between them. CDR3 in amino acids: CASSFTGMANEKLFF. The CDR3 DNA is TGTGCCAGCAGCTTCACAGGGATGGCTAATGAAAAACTGTTTTTT.

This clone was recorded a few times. CDR3 DNA: TGCAGTGCTAGGCAGGGGGCGGGCTACACCTTC. Amino acids: CSARQGAGYTF. The J gene is TRBJ1-2, the V gene TRBV20-1; 8 nucleotides match TRBD1. The CDR3 length is 11 residues. V trimming: 3 bases; J trimming: 8 bases; junction bases outside the gene matches: 2. The germline V gene has CDR1 DFQATT and CDR2 SNEGSKA (reference sequence).

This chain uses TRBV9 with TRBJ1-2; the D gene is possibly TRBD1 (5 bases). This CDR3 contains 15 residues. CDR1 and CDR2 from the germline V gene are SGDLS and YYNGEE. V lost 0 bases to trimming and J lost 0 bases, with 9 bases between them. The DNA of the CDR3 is TGTGCCAGCAGCGTAGGCGGGGCGACTAACTATGGCTACACCTTC. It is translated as CASSVGGATNYGYTF.

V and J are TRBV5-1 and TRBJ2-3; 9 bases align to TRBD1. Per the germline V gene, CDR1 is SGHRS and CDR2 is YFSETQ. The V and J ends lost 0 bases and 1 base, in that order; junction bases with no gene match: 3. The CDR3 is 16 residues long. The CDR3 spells CASSLEGQGRTDTQYF. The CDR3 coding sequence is TGCGCCAGCAGCTTGGAGGGACAGGGTCGCACAGATACGCAGTATTTT.

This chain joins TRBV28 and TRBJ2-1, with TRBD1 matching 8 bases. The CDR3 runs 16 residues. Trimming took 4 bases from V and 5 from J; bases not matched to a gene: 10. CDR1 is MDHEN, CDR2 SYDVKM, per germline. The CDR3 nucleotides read TGTGCCAGCAGTTCGCCCGGACAGGGATCGGACAATGAGCAGTTCTTC. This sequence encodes CASSSPGQGSDNEQFF.

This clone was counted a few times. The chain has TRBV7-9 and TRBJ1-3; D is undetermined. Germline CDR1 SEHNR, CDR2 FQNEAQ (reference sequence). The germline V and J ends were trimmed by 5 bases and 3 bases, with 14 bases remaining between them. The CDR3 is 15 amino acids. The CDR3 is CASSGPVGGGNTIYF. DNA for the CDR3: TGTGCCAGCAGCGGACCTGTAGGAGGTGGAAACACCATATATTTT.

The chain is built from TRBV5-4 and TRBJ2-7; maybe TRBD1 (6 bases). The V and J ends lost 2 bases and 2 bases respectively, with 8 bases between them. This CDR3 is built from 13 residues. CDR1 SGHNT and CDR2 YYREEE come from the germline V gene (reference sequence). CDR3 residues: CASSLQGTYEQYF. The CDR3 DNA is TGTGCCAGCAGCTTACAGGGAACCTACGAGCAGTACTTC. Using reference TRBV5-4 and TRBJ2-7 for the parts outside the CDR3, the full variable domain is ETGVTQSPTHLIKTRGQQVTLRCSSQSGHNTVSWYQQALGQGPQFIFQYYREEENGRGNFPPRFSGLQFPNYSSELNVNALELDDSALYLCASSLQGTYEQYFGPGTRLTVT.

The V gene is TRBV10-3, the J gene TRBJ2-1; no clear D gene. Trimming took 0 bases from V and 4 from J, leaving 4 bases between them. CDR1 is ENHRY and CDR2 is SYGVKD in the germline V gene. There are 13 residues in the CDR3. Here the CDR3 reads CAISESGYNEQFF. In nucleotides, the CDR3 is TGTGCCATCAGTGAGTCCGGGTACAATGAGCAGTTCTTC.

The CDR3 DNA follows: TGTGCCAGCAGCCCCTTGACAGGGGAGACCCAGTACTTC. Translating it yields CASSPLTGETQYF. This chain joins TRBV14 and TRBJ2-5; 7 bases agree with TRBD1. CDR3 length: 13 residues. Germline V CDR1 and CDR2: SGHDN, FVKESK. V was clipped by 4 bases and J by 5 bases; unmatched bases: 4.

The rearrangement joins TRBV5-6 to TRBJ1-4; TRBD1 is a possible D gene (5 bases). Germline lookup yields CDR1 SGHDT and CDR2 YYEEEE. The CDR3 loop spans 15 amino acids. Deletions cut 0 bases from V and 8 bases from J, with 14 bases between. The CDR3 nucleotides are TGTGCCAGCAGCTTGGGAGGCAGCGGGGACGAAAAACTGTTTTTT. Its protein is CASSLGGSGDEKLFF.

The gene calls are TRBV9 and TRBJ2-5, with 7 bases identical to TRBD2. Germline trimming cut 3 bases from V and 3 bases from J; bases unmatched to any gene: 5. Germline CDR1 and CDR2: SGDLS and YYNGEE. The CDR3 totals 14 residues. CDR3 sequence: CASSAGLVEETQYF. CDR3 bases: TGTGCCAGCAGCGCCGGACTAGTAGAAGAGACCCAGTACTTC.

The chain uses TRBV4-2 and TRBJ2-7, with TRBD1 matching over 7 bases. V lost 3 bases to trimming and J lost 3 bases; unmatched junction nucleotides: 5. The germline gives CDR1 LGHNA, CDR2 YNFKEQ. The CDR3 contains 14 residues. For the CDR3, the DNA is TGTGCCAGCAGCCACCTCGGGACAGACTACGAGCAGTACTTC. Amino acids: CASSHLGTDYEQYF.

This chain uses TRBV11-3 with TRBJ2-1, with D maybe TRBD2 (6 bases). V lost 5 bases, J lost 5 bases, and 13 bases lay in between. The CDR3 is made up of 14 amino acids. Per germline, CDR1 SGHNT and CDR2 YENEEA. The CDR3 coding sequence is TGTGCCAGCAGCCCCCGGGACTCACACAATGAGCAGTTCTTC. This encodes CASSPRDSHNEQFF.

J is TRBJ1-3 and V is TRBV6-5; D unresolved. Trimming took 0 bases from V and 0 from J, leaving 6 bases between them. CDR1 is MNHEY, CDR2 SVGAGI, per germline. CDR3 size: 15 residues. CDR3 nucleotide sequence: TGTGCCAGCAGTTACTCGATCGGCTCTGGAAACACCATATATTTT. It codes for CASSYSIGSGNTIYF.

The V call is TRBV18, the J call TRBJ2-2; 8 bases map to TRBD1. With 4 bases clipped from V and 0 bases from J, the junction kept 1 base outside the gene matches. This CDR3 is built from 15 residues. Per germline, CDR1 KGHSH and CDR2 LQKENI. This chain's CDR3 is CASSRTGPNTGELFF. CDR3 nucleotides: TGTGCCAGCTCACGGACAGGGCCGAACACCGGGGAGCTGTTTTTT.

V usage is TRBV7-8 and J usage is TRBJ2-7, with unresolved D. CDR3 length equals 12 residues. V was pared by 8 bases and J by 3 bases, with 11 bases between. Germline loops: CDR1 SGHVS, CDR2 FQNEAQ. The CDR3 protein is CASSQVGYEQYF. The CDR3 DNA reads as TGTGCCAGCTCCCAGGTGGGCTACGAGCAGTACTTC.

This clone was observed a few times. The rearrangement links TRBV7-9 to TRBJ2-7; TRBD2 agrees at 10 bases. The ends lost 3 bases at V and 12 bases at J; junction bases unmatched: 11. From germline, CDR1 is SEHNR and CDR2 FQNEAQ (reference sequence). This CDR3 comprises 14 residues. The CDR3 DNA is TGTGCCAGCAGCTTGGGATCTAGCGGGAGCCAGGGGTACTTC. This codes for CASSLGSSGSQGYF.

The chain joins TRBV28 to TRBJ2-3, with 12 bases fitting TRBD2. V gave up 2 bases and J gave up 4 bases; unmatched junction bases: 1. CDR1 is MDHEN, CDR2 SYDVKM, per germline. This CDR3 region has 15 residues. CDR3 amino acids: CASSLGLAGSDTQYF. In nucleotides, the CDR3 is TGTGCCAGCAGTTTAGGACTAGCGGGGTCAGATACGCAGTATTTT.

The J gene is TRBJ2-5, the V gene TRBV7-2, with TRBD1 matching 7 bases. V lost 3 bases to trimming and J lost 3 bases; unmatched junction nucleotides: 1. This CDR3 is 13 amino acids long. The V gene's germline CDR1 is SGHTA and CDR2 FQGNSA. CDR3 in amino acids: CASSFQGEETQYF. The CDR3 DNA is TGTGCCAGCAGCTTTCAGGGGGAAGAGACCCAGTACTTC. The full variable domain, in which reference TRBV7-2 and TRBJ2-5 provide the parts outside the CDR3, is GAGVSQSPSNKVTEKGKDVELRCDPISGHTALYWYRQSLGQGLEFLIYFQGNSAPDKSGLPSDRFSAERTGGSVSTLTIQRTQQEDSAVYLCASSFQGEETQYFGPGTRLLVL.

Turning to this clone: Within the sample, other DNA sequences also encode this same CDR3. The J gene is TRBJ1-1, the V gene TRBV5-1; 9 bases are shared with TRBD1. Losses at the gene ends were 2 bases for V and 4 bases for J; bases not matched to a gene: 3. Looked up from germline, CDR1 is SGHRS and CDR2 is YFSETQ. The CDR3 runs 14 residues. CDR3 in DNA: TGCGCCAGCAGCTTAGCGGGACAGGGCACTGAAGCTTTCTTT. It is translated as CASSLAGQGTEAFF.

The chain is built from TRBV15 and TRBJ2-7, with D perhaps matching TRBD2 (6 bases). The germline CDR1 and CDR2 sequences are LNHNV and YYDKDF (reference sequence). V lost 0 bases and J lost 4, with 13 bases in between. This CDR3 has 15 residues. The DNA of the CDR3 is TGTGCCACCAGCAGAGATCTTGGACTACAGTACGAGCAGTACTTC. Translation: CATSRDLGLQYEQYF.

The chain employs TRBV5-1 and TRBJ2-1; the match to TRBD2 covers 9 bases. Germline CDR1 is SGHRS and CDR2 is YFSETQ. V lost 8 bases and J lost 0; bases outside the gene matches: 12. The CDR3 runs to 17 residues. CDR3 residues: CASGGSLAGNSYNEQFF. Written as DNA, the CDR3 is TGCGCCAGTGGGGGGAGCCTAGCGGGAAACTCCTACAATGAGCAGTTCTTC.

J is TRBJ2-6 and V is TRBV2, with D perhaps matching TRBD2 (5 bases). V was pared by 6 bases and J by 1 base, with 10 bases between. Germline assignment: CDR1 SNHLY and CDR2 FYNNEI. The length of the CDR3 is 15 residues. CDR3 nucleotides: TGTGCCAGCAGCCTCGAGGGATCTGGGGCCAACGTCCTGACTTTC. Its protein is CASSLEGSGANVLTF.

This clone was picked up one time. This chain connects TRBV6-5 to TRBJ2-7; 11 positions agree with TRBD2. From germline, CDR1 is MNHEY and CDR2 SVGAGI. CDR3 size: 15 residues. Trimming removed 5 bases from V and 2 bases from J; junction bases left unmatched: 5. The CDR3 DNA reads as TGTGCCAGCAGTACCGGGACTAGCGGTCCCTACGAGCAGTACTTC. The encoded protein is CASSTGTSGPYEQYF.

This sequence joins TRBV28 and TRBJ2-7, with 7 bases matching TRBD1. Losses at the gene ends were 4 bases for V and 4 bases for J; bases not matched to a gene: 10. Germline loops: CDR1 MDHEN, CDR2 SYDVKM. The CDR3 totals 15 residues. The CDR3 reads CASSSLRDRLYEQYF. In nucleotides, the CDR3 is TGTGCCAGCAGTTCACTCCGGGACAGACTTTACGAGCAGTACTTC. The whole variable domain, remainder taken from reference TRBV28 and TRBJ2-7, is DVKVTQSSRYLVKRTGEKVFLECVQDMDHENMFWYRQDPGLGLRLIYFSYDVKMKEKGDIPEGYSVSREKKERFSLILESASTNQTSMYLCASSSLRDRLYEQYFGPGTRLTVT.

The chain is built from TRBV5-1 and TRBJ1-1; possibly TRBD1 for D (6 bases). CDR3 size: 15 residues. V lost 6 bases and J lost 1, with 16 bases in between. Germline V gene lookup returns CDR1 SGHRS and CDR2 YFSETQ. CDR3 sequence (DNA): TGCGCCAGCACCCTCGACCCGACAGGGAACACTGAAGCTTTCTTT. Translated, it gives CASTLDPTGNTEAFF.

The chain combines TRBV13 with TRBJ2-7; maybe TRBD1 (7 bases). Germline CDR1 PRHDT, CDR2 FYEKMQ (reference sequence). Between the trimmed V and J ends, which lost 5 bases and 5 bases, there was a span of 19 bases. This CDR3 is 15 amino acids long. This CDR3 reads CASSPNPRGVDEQYF. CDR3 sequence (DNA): TGTGCCAGCAGCCCCAACCCCAGGGGGGTGGACGAGCAGTACTTC. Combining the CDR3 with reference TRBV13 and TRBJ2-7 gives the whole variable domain AAGVIQSPRHLIKEKRETATLKCYPIPRHDTVYWYQQGPGQDPQFLISFYEKMQSDKGSIPDRFSAQQFSDYHSELNMSSLELGDSALYFCASSPNPRGVDEQYFGPGTRLTVT.

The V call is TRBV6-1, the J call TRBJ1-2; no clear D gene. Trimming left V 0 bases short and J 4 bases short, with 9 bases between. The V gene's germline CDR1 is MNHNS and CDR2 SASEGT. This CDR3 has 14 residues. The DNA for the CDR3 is TGTGCCAGCAGTGAAGCACGGCAGGCCTATGGCTACACCTTC. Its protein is CASSEARQAYGYTF.

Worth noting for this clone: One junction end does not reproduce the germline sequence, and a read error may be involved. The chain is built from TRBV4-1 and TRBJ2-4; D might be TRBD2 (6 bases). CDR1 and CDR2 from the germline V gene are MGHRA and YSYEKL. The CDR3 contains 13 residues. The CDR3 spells CASRELAKNVQYF. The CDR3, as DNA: TGCGCCAGCCGGGAACTAGCCAAAAACGTTCAGTACTTC.

CDR3 nucleotides: TGTGCCAGCAGTTACTCAGGGACAGAGCAGTACTTC. Encoded protein: CASSYSGTEQYF. The chain carries TRBV6-5 and TRBJ2-7, with a tentative D call TRBD1 (6 bases). Trimming took off 0 bases at V and 7 bases at J, with 7 bases between the two ends. Germline CDR1 is MNHEY and CDR2 is SVGAGI. The CDR3 covers 12 residues.